Given below is one T cell receptor (beta chain) in context. Germline V CDR1 and CDR2: SGHVS, FQNEAQ. CDR3 length: 12 residues. Trimming took off 2 bases at V and 6 bases at J, with 5 bases between the two ends. The sample comes from a study of OX40 agonist ivuxolimab in advanced cancers. The assay was immunoSEQ multiplex PCR, and TCRdb's table has in-frame clones only and misses some. The table lists under 90,000 clones, 85% to 95% of them singletons. This specimen was CD4+ or CD8+ T cells sorted from blood, taken in a trial of the OX40 agonist ivuxolimab. This TCR was recovered from an adult with an advanced solid tumor such as melanoma, head and neck, liver or kidney cancer. The chain employs TRBV7-8 and TRBJ2-1; D not resolved. The CDR3 region has the DNA TGTGCCAGCAGCTTAAGGTCCAATGAGCAGTTCTTC. Amino acid sequence: CASSLRSNEQFF.